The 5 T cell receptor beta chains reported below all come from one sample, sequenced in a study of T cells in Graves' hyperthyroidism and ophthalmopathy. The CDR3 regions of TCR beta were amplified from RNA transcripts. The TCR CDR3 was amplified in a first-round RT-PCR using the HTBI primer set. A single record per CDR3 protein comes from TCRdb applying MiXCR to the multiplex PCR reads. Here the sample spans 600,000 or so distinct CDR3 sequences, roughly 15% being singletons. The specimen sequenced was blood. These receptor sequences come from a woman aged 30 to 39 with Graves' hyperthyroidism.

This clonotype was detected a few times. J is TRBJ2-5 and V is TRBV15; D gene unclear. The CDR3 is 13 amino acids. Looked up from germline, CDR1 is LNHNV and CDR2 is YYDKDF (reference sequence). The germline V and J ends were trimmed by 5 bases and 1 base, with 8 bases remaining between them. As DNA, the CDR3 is TGTGCCACCAGCCAGGAGCGCCAAGAGACCCAGTACTTC. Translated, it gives CATSQERQETQYF.

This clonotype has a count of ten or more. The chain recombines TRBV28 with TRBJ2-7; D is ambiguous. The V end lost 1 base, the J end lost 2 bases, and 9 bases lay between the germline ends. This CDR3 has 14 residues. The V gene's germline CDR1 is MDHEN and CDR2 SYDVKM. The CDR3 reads CASSLYDMPYEQYF. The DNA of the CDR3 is TGTGCCAGCAGTTTATACGACATGCCCTACGAGCAGTACTTC.

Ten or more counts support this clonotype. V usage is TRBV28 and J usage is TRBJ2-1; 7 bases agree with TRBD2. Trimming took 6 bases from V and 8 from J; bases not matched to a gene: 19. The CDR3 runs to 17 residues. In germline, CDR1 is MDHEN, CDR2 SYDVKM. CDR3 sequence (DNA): TGTGCCAGCAGGCCTCGTGGGGAGGGTTCGTATTCGTATGAGCAGTTCTTC. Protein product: CASRPRGEGSYSYEQFF.

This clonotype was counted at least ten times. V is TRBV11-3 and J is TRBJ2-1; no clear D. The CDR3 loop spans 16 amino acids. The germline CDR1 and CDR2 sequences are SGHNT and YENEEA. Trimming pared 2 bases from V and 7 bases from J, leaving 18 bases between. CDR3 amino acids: CASSLIPVVYSNEQFF. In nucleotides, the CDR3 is TGTGCCAGCAGCTTAATCCCCGTCGTGTATAGTAATGAGCAGTTCTTC.

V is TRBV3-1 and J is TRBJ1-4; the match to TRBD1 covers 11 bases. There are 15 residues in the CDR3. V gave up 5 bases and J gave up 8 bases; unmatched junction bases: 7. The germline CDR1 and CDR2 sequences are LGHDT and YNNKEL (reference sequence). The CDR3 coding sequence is TGTGCCAGCAGCACCCGGGACAGGGGGACGGAAAAACTGTTTTTT. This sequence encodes CASSTRDRGTEKLFF.